Below, one T cell receptor beta chain is given with its context. Its antigen is as yet unknown. The V end lost 6 bases, the J end lost 2 bases, and 8 bases lay between the germline ends. Germline CDR1 and CDR2: LNHDA and SQIVND (reference sequence). CDR3 length: 12 amino acids. The sample originates from a study of T cell responses to AZD1222 COVID-19 vaccine. General study findings and limits: The CD4 TCRs associated with vaccination extended across spike and predominated at 160-218 and 743-854. Baseline seropositivity occurred in only 5 or 6 AZD1222 recipients.

The repertoire was sequenced with immunoSEQ multiplex PCR; TCRdb's copy has only in-frame clones and lacks some. Among roughly 120,000 clones listed, roughly nine tenths were seen once. The receptor comes from an adult in good health. The rearrangement links TRBV19 to TRBJ2-7, with D unclear. The specimen comprised peripheral blood, sampled on day 0 of AZD1222 vaccination. The CDR3, as DNA: TGTGCCAGTAGGGGCCGAACCTACGAGCAGTACTTC. Translated, it gives CASRGRTYEQYF.